The clone carrying this T cell receptor (beta chain) appeared a few times. The antigen is unknown. Sequenced by immunoSEQ multiplex PCR; TCRdb stores in-frame clones only, minus some. The table records 71,000 or so clones, about 93% of them present only once. This sample was taken from a study of cytomegalovirus exposure and HLA in healthy donors. Study as a whole: The 120 validation repertoires, a later analysis reported, used the same platform as the 550 to 700 repertoires from the first cohort.

Study-level findings and limits: It was approximately 150 TCR beta chains that were listed as cytomegalovirus-associated.

This CDR3 spans 15 amino acids. Germline trimming cut 5 bases from V and 2 bases from J; bases unmatched to any gene: 5. Germline-derived CDR1 and CDR2 are LGHNA and YNFKEQ. Donors were drawn from the approximately 120-subject validation cohort, separate from the roughly 700-subject first cohort. V is TRBV4-2 and J is TRBJ2-2; TRBD2 agrees at 7 bases. The sequenced material came from PBMCs. The receptor comes from a woman aged 18-30 years in good health and CMV-seronegative. The CDR3 nucleotides read TGTGCCAGCAGCAATCTAGCGGAAAACACCGGGGAGCTGTTTTTT. Its translation is CASSNLAENTGELFF.